This T cell receptor (beta chain) was found in a study of cytomegalovirus exposure and HLA in healthy donors. Study overall: Sequencing of about 179 million T cells in an earlier analysis found approximately 120 million unique TCR beta sequences. Most genotyped donors, approximately 77% of 398, had Caucasian-associated genetic ancestry.

Use of 60 Vbeta and 13 Jbeta primers characterized the PCR. In the source study's methods: In a later analysis, some 10 million of 65 million to 80 million unique beta chains occurred in at least two donors. Here immunoSEQ multiplex PCR was the method, and the copy in TCRdb shows in-frame clones only, minus some. V and J calls and clone size follow that table, whereas D and trimming were derived from the DNA. The repertoire has roughly 130,000 clones, approximately 80% of them found once; the top ten carry about 0.75%. The V and J ends lost 2 bases and 4 bases respectively, with 9 bases between them. The length of the CDR3 is 13 residues. The germline CDR1 and CDR2 sequences are SGDLS and YYNGEE. Study-level results: Follow-up analysis seemed to connect common viral pathogens with several of the most significant clusters identified.

As to this clone: The antigen is undetermined.

The rearrangement joins TRBV9 to TRBJ1-1; D gene unclear. The specimen sequenced was PBMCs. The TCR originated in a man younger than 35 in good health and CMV-seronegative. CDR3 sequence (DNA): TGTGCCAGCAGCGTCCGGGATGTCACTGAAGCTTTCTTT. Its protein is CASSVRDVTEAFF.